The TCR beta chain described here comes from a study of a mutant IDH1 vaccine in newly diagnosed glioma. Study in general: Previous treatment comprised radiotherapy, temozolomide, or both, mostly both.

Time point of the sample: baseline, week 1 (first vaccination visit). Treatment indicated: pre-vaccination baseline after standard-of-care therapy. Data came from immunoSEQ multiplex PCR; TCRdb stores just in-frame clones and leaves some out. The sample has tens of thousands of clones, roughly 80% seen once. With 0 bases removed from V and 2 bases from J, the gap between germline ends came to 9 bases. This CDR3 has 14 residues. The germline gives CDR1 SGHRS, CDR2 YFSETQ. The gene calls are TRBV5-1 and TRBJ2-7, with D perhaps matching TRBD1 (6 bases). The receptor was derived from a man aged 25 to 40 with glioma. This sample comprised PBMCs, obtained from a glioma patient treated with radiotherapy, temozolomide or both. The CDR3 sequence is CASSLAGTTYEQYF. CDR3 nucleotide sequence: TGCGCCAGCAGCTTGGCAGGGACAACCTACGAGCAGTACTTC.